The 32 T cell receptor beta chains given below trace back to one sample, sequenced in a study of cytomegalovirus exposure and HLA in healthy donors. The PCR made use of 60 Vbeta and 13 Jbeta primers. TCRdb's table, derived via immunoSEQ multiplex PCR, lists solely in-frame clones and lacks some. The sample lists some 140,000 clones; 60% to 80% were seen once. Sequencing was performed on PBMCs. These receptor sequences come from a man between 25 and 39 years old in good health and CMV-seropositive.

This chain connects TRBV27 to TRBJ2-3, with D possibly TRBD1 on 5 matching bases. The CDR3 loop spans 14 amino acids. V lost 7 bases, J lost 4 bases, and 15 bases lay in between. Germline lookup yields CDR1 MNHEY and CDR2 SMNVEV (reference sequence). DNA for the CDR3: TGTGCCAGCATTAATCTGGGGCGGCCAGATACGCAGTATTTT. Encoded protein: CASINLGRPDTQYF.

The rearrangement joins TRBV28 to TRBJ2-3; a possible D gene is TRBD2 (6 bases). V dropped 5 bases and J dropped 3 bases, with 12 bases sitting between them. Germline V gene lookup returns CDR1 MDHEN and CDR2 SYDVKM. This CDR3 comprises 14 residues. The CDR3 loop is CASSLLGLTDTQYF. In DNA form, the CDR3 reads TGTGCCAGCAGTCTCCTGGGACTTACAGATACGCAGTATTTT.

This sequence joins TRBV7-8 and TRBJ1-4, with TRBD1 as a possible D gene (5 bases). Trimming took 4 bases from V and 2 from J, leaving 11 bases between them. Germline values: CDR1 SGHVS, CDR2 FQNEAQ. This CDR3 region has 15 residues. CDR3 sequence reads: CASSSRGGTNEKLFF. CDR3 nucleotides: TGTGCCAGCAGCTCTAGGGGAGGTACTAATGAAAAACTGTTTTTT.

The V gene is TRBV29-1, the J gene TRBJ1-1, with 7 bases fitting TRBD1. The V gene's germline CDR1 is SQVTM and CDR2 ANQGSEA. The junction had 7 bases not matched to a gene; V was cut back by 8 bases and J by 4 bases. The CDR3 has 12 amino acids. CDR3 coding DNA: TGCAGCTACGCACAGGGGCGCACTGAAGCTTTCTTT. This encodes CSYAQGRTEAFF.

The V call is TRBV4-1, the J call TRBJ2-3; 12 nucleotides line up with TRBD1. This CDR3 has 18 amino acids. With 0 bases clipped from V and 4 bases from J, the junction kept 8 bases outside the gene matches. CDR1 is MGHRA and CDR2 is YSYEKL in the germline V gene. CDR3 residues: CASSQDPTGTGGSDTQYF. The CDR3 DNA is TGCGCCAGCAGCCAAGATCCCACCGGGACAGGGGGCTCAGATACGCAGTATTTT.

The chain carries TRBV7-9 and TRBJ2-1, with TRBD2 matching over 8 bases. This CDR3 has 15 residues. V was clipped by 6 bases and J by 8 bases; unmatched bases: 12. In germline, CDR1 is SEHNR, CDR2 FQNEAQ (reference sequence). The CDR3 region is CASRRPGLEAYEQFF. Here the CDR3 DNA reads TGTGCCAGCAGAAGACCGGGACTAGAGGCTTATGAGCAGTTCTTC.

This clone turned up a few times. The chain employs TRBV5-1 and TRBJ2-1; 8 bases match TRBD2. Germline-derived CDR1 and CDR2 are SGHRS and YFSETQ. The ends lost 0 bases at V and 9 bases at J; junction bases unmatched: 8. This CDR3 region has 15 residues. In DNA form, the CDR3 reads TGCGCCAGCAGCTTGGAACGAGCGGGAGAGGGTGAGCAGTTCTTC. Amino acids: CASSLERAGEGEQFF.

The CDR3 nucleotides read TGTGCCAGCAGCTCAAGCCGGGGCACAGATACGCAGTATTTT. Its protein product is CASSSSRGTDTQYF. The J gene is TRBJ2-3, the V gene TRBV9; no definite D call. Trimming left V 4 bases short and J 1 base short, with 10 bases between. Germline V gene sequence: CDR1 SGDLS, CDR2 YYNGEE. The CDR3 runs to 14 residues. The whole variable domain, filled in from reference TRBV9 and TRBJ2-3, reads DSGVTQTPKHLITATGQRVTLRCSPRSGDLSVYWYQQSLDQGLQFLIQYYNGEERAKGNILERFSAQQFPDLHSELNLSSLELGDSALYFCASSSSRGTDTQYFGPGTRLTVL.

V is TRBV27 and J is TRBJ2-1; TRBD2 aligns across 12 bases. The J segment lost 1 base and the V segment lost 5 bases, leaving 12 bases of the junction unmatched. The V gene's germline CDR1 is MNHEY and CDR2 SMNVEV (reference sequence). This CDR3 region has 19 residues. CDR3 sequence (DNA): TGTGCCAGCAGTCCCATTTATCTAGCGGGAGGGCCATCCTACAATGAGCAGTTCTTC. This translates into CASSPIYLAGGPSYNEQFF.

This clone was found a few times. The chain employs TRBV19 and TRBJ2-3; a weak D match, TRBD2 (5 bases). The ends were cut back, 5 bases at V and 3 bases at J, with 21 bases in the middle. The CDR3 has 17 amino acids. The V gene's germline CDR1 is LNHDA and CDR2 SQIVND (reference sequence). CDR3 amino acids: CASSPNEAAPGTDTQYF. The CDR3, as DNA: TGTGCCAGTAGTCCGAATGAGGCAGCCCCGGGGACAGATACGCAGTATTTT. The entire variable domain, with the rest obtained from reference TRBV19 and TRBJ2-3, is as follows: DGGITQSPKYLFRKEGQNVTLSCEQNLNHDAMYWYRQDPGQGLRLIYYSQIVNDFQKGDIAEGYSVSREKKESFPLTVTSAQKNPTAFYLCASSPNEAAPGTDTQYFGPGTRLTVL.

This sequence joins TRBV6-6 and TRBJ2-7, with D possibly matching TRBD1 (6 bases). Trimming cost V 2 bases and J 0 bases, with 11 bases left between them. The CDR3 runs to 15 residues. Germline lookup yields CDR1 MNHNY and CDR2 SVGAGI (reference sequence). The CDR3 DNA follows: TGTGCCAGCAGTTACCCATCAGGGGACTCCTACGAGCAGTACTTC. Translation gives CASSYPSGDSYEQYF.

This clone was seen a handful of times. The chain uses TRBV2 and TRBJ1-2; 8 positions match TRBD1. This CDR3 has 15 residues. With 4 bases clipped from V and 4 bases from J, the junction kept 8 bases outside the gene matches. Germline CDR1 reads SNHLY; CDR2 reads FYNNEI. CDR3 nucleotide sequence: TGTGCCAGCAGTGGGGACAGGAGGGATCGCTATGGCTACACCTTC. Translating gives CASSGDRRDRYGYTF.

J is TRBJ2-7 and V is TRBV2, with D perhaps matching TRBD2 (5 bases). Germline CDR1 is SNHLY and CDR2 is FYNNEI. This CDR3 spans 13 amino acids. The V end was cut by 3 bases, the J end by 0 bases, with 6 bases between. CDR3 in amino acids: CASSDRGSYEQYF. CDR3 nucleotide sequence: TGTGCCAGCAGTGATCGGGGCTCCTACGAGCAGTACTTC.

The chain has TRBV2 and TRBJ2-3; 8 nucleotides match TRBD2. The CDR3 length is 15 residues. With 5 bases clipped from V and 3 bases from J, the junction kept 7 bases outside the gene matches. CDR1 is SNHLY, CDR2 FYNNEI, per germline. CDR3 loop: CASSSPTSVTDTQYF. As DNA, the CDR3 is TGTGCCAGCAGTTCCCCGACTAGCGTAACAGATACGCAGTATTTT.

This rearrangement joins TRBV15 to TRBJ2-3; D is uncertain. The V gene's germline CDR1 is LNHNV and CDR2 YYDKDF (reference sequence). The length of the CDR3 is 13 residues. Trimming removed 3 bases from V and 10 bases from J, with 14 bases in between. The DNA for the CDR3 is TGTGCCACCAGCAGCCCAGCCGGTGGAGCGCAGTATTTT. Amino acid sequence: CATSSPAGGAQYF.

V usage is TRBV4-1 and J usage is TRBJ2-7; D is possibly TRBD2 (5 bases). Trimming pared 5 bases from V and 4 bases from J, leaving 12 bases between. The length of the CDR3 is 13 residues. Germline assignment: CDR1 MGHRA and CDR2 YSYEKL. CDR3: CASSTGVNYEQYF. The CDR3 region has the DNA TGCGCCAGCAGCACCGGGGTGAATTACGAGCAGTACTTC.

The CDR3 DNA is TGTGCCAGCAGCCAAGTACGCAGACTAGCCGACAATGAGCAGTTCTTC. Translated: CASSQVRRLADNEQFF. The V call is TRBV4-2, the J call TRBJ2-1, with TRBD2 identical over 7 bases. The CDR3 sequence is 16 residues long. The germline V gene encodes CDR1 LGHNA and CDR2 YNFKEQ. After removal of 1 base from V and 5 bases from J, the junction contained 8 bases not matched to a gene.

J is TRBJ2-5 and V is TRBV28, with 9 bases that match TRBD1. CDR1 is MDHEN, CDR2 SYDVKM, per germline. The J segment lost 5 bases and the V segment lost 6 bases, leaving 7 bases of the junction unmatched. This CDR3 has 14 amino acids. CDR3 residues: CASRQQGAWETQYF. The CDR3 DNA sequence: TGTGCCAGCAGGCAACAGGGGGCATGGGAGACCCAGTACTTC.

The V gene is TRBV7-2, the J gene TRBJ2-5, with TRBD1 as a possible D gene (6 bases). This CDR3 has 14 amino acids. V lost 2 bases to trimming and J lost 4 bases, with 11 bases between them. Germline V CDR1 and CDR2: SGHTA, FQGNSA. CDR3 nucleotide sequence: TGTGCCAGCAGCTTACAGGGACATGCAGAGACCCAGTACTTC. Translation gives CASSLQGHAETQYF.

This clone was detected a few times. The V gene is TRBV9, the J gene TRBJ1-4; D gene ambiguous. CDR3 length: 13 amino acids. CDR1 is SGDLS, CDR2 YYNGEE, per germline. V was shortened by 1 base and J by 2 bases, with 3 bases between the two germline ends. CDR3 sequence: CASSVTTNEKLFF. The CDR3 region has the DNA TGTGCCAGCAGCGTAACTACTAATGAAAAACTGTTTTTT.

The chain carries TRBV5-1 and TRBJ1-2, with a possible D match to TRBD1 (6 bases). The CDR3 runs to 14 residues. Germline V gene sequence: CDR1 SGHRS, CDR2 YFSETQ. V was trimmed by 3 bases and J by 8 bases, leaving 17 bases between them. The CDR3 DNA sequence: TGCGCCAGCAGCTCCCAGGCAGGGGCGATGGGCTACACCTTC. It translates to CASSSQAGAMGYTF. Based on the CDR3 plus reference TRBV5-1 and TRBJ1-2, the full variable domain is KAGVTQTPRYLIKTRGQQVTLSCSPISGHRSVSWYQQTPGQGLQFLFEYFSETQRNKGNFPGRFSGRQFSNSRSEMNVSTLELGDSALYLCASSSQAGAMGYTFGSGTRLTVV.

The chain links TRBV7-9 to TRBJ2-2; possibly TRBD1 for D (5 bases). Trimming shortened V by 8 bases and J by 4 bases, and 5 bases separated the two germline ends. The CDR3 contains 11 residues. The V gene's germline CDR1 is SEHNR and CDR2 FQNEAQ (reference sequence). CDR3 sequence: CASGATGELFF. The CDR3 nucleotides read TGTGCCAGCGGGGCCACCGGGGAGCTGTTTTTT. Looking up the rest from reference TRBV7-9 and TRBJ2-2 gives the full variable domain: DTGVSQNPRHKITKRGQNVTFRCDPISEHNRLYWYRQTLGQGPEFLTYFQNEAQLEKSRLLSDRFSAERPKGSFSTLEIQRTEQGDSAMYLCASGATGELFFGEGSRLTVL.

The chain has TRBV10-2 and TRBJ2-7; D is undetermined. Between the trimmed V and J ends, which lost 4 bases and 3 bases, there was a span of 10 bases. Germline assignment: CDR1 WSHSY and CDR2 SAAADI. The CDR3 loop spans 13 amino acids. CDR3 nucleotide sequence: TGCGCCAGCAGTGCCGCGAATAGCTACGAGCAGTACTTC. As protein: CASSAANSYEQYF.

V usage is TRBV28 and J usage is TRBJ2-5; TRBD1 matches 7 bases. The J call may be wrong; the DNA end is better matched by TRBJ2-7. The germline V gene encodes CDR1 MDHEN and CDR2 SYDVKM. This CDR3 has 14 amino acids. The CDR3 DNA follows: TGTGCCAGCAGGCCCCGGGACAGATTCGGCGAGCAGTACTTC. Translating it yields CASRPRDRFGEQYF.

The chain joins TRBV2 to TRBJ2-2, with D maybe TRBD2 (6 bases). The CDR3 is 14 residues long. Trimming shortened V by 6 bases and J by 5 bases, and 13 bases separated the two germline ends. Germline V gene data show CDR1 as SNHLY and CDR2 as FYNNEI. Here the CDR3 DNA reads TGTGCCAGCAGATGGTCGGGAGAGACCGGGGAGCTGTTTTTT. Translated: CASRWSGETGELFF.

This rearrangement joins TRBV28 to TRBJ1-2; a possible D gene is TRBD1 (6 bases). The CDR3 contains 13 residues. V dropped 4 bases and J dropped 1 base, with 7 bases sitting between them. Germline V CDR1 and CDR2: MDHEN, SYDVKM. The CDR3 coding sequence is TGTGCCAGCAGTTCGGACAGTAACTATGGCTACACCTTC. The encoded protein is CASSSDSNYGYTF.

The gene calls are TRBV5-6 and TRBJ2-7; perhaps TRBD2 as D (6 bases). CDR3 length: 15 residues. CDR1 is SGHDT, CDR2 YYEEEE, per germline. V lost 3 bases and J 4 bases, leaving 17 bases between the germline ends. In nucleotides, the CDR3 is TGTGCCAGCAGCTCGCGGGACGCCCTACCATACGAGCAGTACTTC. It codes for CASSSRDALPYEQYF.

The chain is built from TRBV11-2 and TRBJ2-7; 7 bases match TRBD1. CDR1 is SGHAT, CDR2 FQNNGV, per germline. Trimming at V came to 2 bases and at J to 10 bases, leaving 5 bases not matched to a gene. This CDR3 region has 12 residues. Here the CDR3 DNA reads TGTGCCAGCAGCTTATCTGGGACAGAACAGTACTTC. Its protein product is CASSLSGTEQYF.

This clone was found a few times. This rearrangement joins TRBV6-6 to TRBJ1-5; possibly TRBD1 for D (6 bases). The germline V and J ends were trimmed by 0 bases and 1 base, with 7 bases remaining between them. CDR1 MNHNY and CDR2 SVGAGI come from the germline V gene (reference sequence). The CDR3 extends over 15 amino acids. CDR3 DNA sequence: TGTGCCAGCAGTTACTCGGACAGCAGCAATCAGCCCCAGCATTTT. Residues: CASSYSDSSNQPQHF.

The genes are TRBV25-1 and TRBJ2-7, with D possibly matching TRBD1 (7 bases). Between the trimmed V and J ends, which lost 4 bases and 1 base, there was a span of 11 bases. This CDR3 contains 14 residues. Germline CDR1 reads MGHDK; CDR2 reads SYGVNS. CDR3 residues: CASSGGDRSYEQYF. The CDR3 bases are TGTGCCAGCAGTGGGGGGGACAGATCCTACGAGCAGTACTTC.

In its sample, this clone was seen once. The J gene is TRBJ2-1, the V gene TRBV7-8; 10 positions match TRBD2. The CDR3 has 15 residues. The germline CDR1 and CDR2 sequences are SGHVS and FQNEAQ. With V trimmed by 3 bases and J by 2 bases, 1 base remained unmatched. The CDR3 nucleotides read TGTGCCAGCAGCTTTCTAGCGGGGGCCTACAATGAGCAGTTCTTC. As protein: CASSFLAGAYNEQFF.

This sequence joins TRBV7-2 and TRBJ2-5; tentative D call: TRBD1 (5 bases). The CDR3 has 14 amino acids. The V gene's germline CDR1 is SGHTA and CDR2 FQGNSA. Trimming shortened V by 1 base and J by 6 bases, and 12 bases separated the two germline ends. CDR3 coding DNA: TGTGCCAGCAGCTTAGGGGGCGAGGAGCAGACCCAGTACTTC. It yields the protein CASSLGGEEQTQYF.